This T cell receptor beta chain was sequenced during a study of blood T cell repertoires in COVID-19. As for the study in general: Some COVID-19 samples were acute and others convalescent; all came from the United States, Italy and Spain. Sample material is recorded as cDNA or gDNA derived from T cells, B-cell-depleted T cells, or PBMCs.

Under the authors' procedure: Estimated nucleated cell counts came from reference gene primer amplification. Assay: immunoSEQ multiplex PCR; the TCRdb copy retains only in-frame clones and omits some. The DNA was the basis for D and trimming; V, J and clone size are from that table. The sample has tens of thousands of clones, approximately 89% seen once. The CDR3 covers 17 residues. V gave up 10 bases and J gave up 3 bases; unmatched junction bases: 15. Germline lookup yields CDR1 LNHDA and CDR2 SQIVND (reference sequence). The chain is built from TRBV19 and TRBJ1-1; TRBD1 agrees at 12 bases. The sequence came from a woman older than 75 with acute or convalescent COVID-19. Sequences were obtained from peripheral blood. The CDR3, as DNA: TGTGCCACCGGGCCTCCGGGACAGGGGGCCTGGGACACTGAAGCTTTCTTT. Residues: CATGPPGQGAWDTEAFF.